This T cell receptor beta chain appears in the sequencing data of a study of T-cell reconstitution after alpha-beta-depleted transplantation in children. TCRbeta library preparation incorporated unique molecular identifiers. One entry per CDR3 protein results from TCRdb running MiXCR on the PCR reads. The data show 190,000 or so distinct CDR3 sequences, approximately 7% seen once. This clonotype was observed at least ten times. The V gene lost 0 bases and the J gene lost 2 bases, with 8 bases spanning the gap. From germline, CDR1 is MNHEY and CDR2 SVGAGI. This CDR3 comprises 15 residues. The sample here was PBMCs from the stem cell graft donor, taken from the stem cell graft. The sequence came from a human donor who donated a stem cell graft to a child with Wiskott-Aldrich syndrome. The chain links TRBV6-5 to TRBJ2-1; D is ambiguous. CDR3: CASSYSLQAYNEQFF. CDR3 DNA sequence: TGTGCCAGCAGTTACTCTCTGCAGGCCTACAATGAGCAGTTCTTC.